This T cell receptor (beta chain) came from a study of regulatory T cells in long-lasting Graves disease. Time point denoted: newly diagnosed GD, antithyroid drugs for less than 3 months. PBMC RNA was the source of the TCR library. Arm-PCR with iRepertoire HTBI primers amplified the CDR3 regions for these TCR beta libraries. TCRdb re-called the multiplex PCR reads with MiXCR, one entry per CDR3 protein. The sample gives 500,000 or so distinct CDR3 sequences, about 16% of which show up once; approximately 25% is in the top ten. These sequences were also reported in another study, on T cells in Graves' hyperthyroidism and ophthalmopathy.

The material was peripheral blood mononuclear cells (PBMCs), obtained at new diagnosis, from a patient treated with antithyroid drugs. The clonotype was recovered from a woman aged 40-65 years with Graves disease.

The CDR3 protein is CAISGQAAEQFF. The CDR3 DNA is TGTGCCATCAGTGGGCAGGCCGCCGAGCAGTTCTTC. This chain joins TRBV10-3 and TRBJ2-1; D gene uncertain. Trimming cost V 4 bases and J 10 bases, with 11 bases left between them. The CDR3 covers 12 residues. From germline, CDR1 is ENHRY and CDR2 SYGVKD.